These 2 T cell receptor beta chains were all obtained from the same sample, sequenced in a study of blood T cell repertoires in COVID-19. The repertoire was sequenced with immunoSEQ multiplex PCR; TCRdb's copy has only in-frame clones and lacks some. Among 210,000 or so clones listed, roughly four fifths were seen once. The sample consisted of peripheral blood. The receptors shown here come from a woman aged 70-85 years with active or convalescent COVID-19.

This clone was seen more than once but under ten times. The genes are TRBV24-1 and TRBJ1-5; a possible D gene is TRBD1 (5 bases). V was shortened by 8 bases and J by 4 bases, with 14 bases between the two germline ends. Germline CDR1 reads KGHDR; CDR2 reads SFDVKD. The CDR3 length is 14 residues. CDR3 protein: CATKDSGENQPQHF. Here the CDR3 DNA reads TGTGCCACCAAAGACAGTGGAGAAAATCAGCCCCAGCATTTT.

This chain links TRBV5-1 with TRBJ2-1; TRBD2 agrees at 8 bases. Germline-derived CDR1 and CDR2 are SGHRS and YFSETQ. The junction had 4 bases not matched to a gene; V was cut back by 0 bases and J by 2 bases. This CDR3 is 16 amino acids long. The CDR3 DNA reads TGCGCCAGCAGCTTGGATGCGGGGGGAACCTACAATGAGCAGTTCTTC. Amino acid sequence: CASSLDAGGTYNEQFF.